This T cell receptor (beta chain) is drawn from a study of cytomegalovirus exposure and HLA in healthy donors. Germline-derived CDR1 and CDR2 are LNHDA and SQIVND (reference sequence). V was pared by 5 bases and J by 8 bases, with 19 bases between. The CDR3 extends over 15 amino acids. Researchers ran the PCR with 60 Vbeta and 13 Jbeta primers. Generated by immunoSEQ multiplex PCR, the TCRdb table keeps only in-frame clones and is missing some. The sample has 150,000 to 200,000 clones, around 80% seen once. Donors counted as nominally healthy when sampled, yet unrecorded immune exposures were likely. Whole-study findings and limits: After further analysis at a later stage, under 20,000 TCR beta sequences were associated with HLA alleles at 0.05 false discovery rate. CMV antigen specificity was confirmed in vitro for a few CMV-associated chains.

Remarks on this clone: No antigen is known for it.

This sequence joins TRBV19 and TRBJ2-1; D is perhaps TRBD1 (9 bases). Sequencing was done on a sample of PBMCs. The sequence came from a man under 40 in good health and CMV-seropositive. The CDR3 spells CASSVPGQGLDEQFF. CDR3 nucleotide sequence: TGTGCCAGTAGTGTACCGGGACAGGGACTAGATGAGCAGTTCTTC.